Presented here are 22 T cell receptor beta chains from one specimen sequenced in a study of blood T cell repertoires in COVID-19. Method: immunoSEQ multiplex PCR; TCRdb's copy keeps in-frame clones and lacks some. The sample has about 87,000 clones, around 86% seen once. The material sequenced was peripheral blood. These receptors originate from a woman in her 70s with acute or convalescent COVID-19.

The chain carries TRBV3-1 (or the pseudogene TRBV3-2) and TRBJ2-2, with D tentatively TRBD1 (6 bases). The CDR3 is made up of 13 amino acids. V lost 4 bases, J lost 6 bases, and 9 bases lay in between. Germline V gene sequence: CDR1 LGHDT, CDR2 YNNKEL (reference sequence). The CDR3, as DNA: TGTGCCAGCAGCCGGGGGCGGGCCGGGGAGCTGTTTTTT. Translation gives CASSRGRAGELFF.

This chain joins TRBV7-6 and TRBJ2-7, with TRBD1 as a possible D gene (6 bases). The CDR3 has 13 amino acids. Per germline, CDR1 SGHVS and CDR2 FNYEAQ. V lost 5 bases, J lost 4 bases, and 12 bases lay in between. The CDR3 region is CASSPGQKYEQYF. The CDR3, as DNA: TGTGCCAGCAGCCCTGGACAGAAGTACGAGCAGTACTTC.

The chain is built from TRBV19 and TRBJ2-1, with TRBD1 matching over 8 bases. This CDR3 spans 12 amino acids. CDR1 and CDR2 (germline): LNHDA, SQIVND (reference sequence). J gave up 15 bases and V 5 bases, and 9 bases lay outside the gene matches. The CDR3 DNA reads TGTGCCAGTAGTTTACTCGGACAGGGACGGTTCTTC. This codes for CASSLLGQGRFF. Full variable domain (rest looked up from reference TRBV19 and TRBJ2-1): DGGITQSPKYLFRKEGQNVTLSCEQNLNHDAMYWYRQDPGQGLRLIYYSQIVNDFQKGDIAEGYSVSREKKESFPLTVTSAQKNPTAFYLCASSLLGQGRFFGPGTRLTVL.

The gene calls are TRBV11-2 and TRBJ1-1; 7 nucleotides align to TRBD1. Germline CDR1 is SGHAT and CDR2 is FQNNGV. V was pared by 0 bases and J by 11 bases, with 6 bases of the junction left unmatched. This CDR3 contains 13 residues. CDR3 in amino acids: CASSLDKVGGAFF. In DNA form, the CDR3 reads TGTGCCAGCAGCTTAGACAAGGTAGGGGGCGCTTTCTTT.

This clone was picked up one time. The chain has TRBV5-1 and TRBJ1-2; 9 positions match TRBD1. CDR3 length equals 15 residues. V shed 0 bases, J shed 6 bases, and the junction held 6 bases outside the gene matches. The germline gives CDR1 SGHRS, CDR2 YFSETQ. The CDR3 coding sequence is TGCGCCAGCAGCTTGGGGTGGACAGGGGCTGATGGCTACACCTTC. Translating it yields CASSLGWTGADGYTF.

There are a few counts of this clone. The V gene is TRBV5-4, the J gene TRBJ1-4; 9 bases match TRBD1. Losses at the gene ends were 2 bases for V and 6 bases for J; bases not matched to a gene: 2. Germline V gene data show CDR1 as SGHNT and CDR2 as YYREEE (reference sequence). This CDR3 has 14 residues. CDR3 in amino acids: CASSLQGADEKLFF. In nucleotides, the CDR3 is TGTGCCAGCAGCTTACAGGGGGCGGATGAAAAACTGTTTTTT.

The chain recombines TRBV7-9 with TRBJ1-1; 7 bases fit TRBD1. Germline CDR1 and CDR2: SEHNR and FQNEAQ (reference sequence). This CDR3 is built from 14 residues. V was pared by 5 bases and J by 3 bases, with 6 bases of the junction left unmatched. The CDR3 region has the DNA TGTGCCAGCAGCCCAGGGGGAGCGGACACTGAAGCTTTCTTT. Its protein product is CASSPGGADTEAFF.

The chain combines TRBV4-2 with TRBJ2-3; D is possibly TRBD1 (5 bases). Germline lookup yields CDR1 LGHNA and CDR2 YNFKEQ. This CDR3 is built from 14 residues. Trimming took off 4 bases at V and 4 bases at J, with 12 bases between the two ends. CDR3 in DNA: TGTGCCAGCAGCCTTCAAGGGGTCTCAGATACGCAGTATTTT. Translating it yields CASSLQGVSDTQYF.

The CDR3 region is CASGPYGTGHYEQYF. For the CDR3, the DNA is TGTGCCAGCGGGCCCTATGGGACAGGGCACTACGAGCAGTACTTC. The gene calls are TRBV6-6 and TRBJ2-7, with 9 bases that match TRBD1. Germline trimming cut 8 bases from V and 3 bases from J; bases unmatched to any gene: 11. CDR1 is MNHNY and CDR2 is SVGAGI in the germline V gene (reference sequence). The CDR3 is 15 residues long.

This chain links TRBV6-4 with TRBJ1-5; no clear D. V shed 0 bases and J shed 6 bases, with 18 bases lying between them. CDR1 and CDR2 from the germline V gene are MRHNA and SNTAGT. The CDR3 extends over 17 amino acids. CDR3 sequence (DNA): TGTGCCAGCAGTGACTCGGTTGGGCTTCCGCTCGGTCAGCCCCAGCATTTT. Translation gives CASSDSVGLPLGQPQHF.

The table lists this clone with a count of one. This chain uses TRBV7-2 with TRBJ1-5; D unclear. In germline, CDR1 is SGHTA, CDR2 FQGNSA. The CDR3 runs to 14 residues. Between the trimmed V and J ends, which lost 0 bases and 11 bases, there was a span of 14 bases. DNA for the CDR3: TGTGCCAGCAGCTTAGCCAGAGGGCACGAGGCCCAGCATTTT. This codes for CASSLARGHEAQHF.

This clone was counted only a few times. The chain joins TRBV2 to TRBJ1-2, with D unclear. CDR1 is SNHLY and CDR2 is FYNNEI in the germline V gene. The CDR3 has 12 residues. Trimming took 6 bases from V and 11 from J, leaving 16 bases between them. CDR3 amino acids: CASSAYTPPYTF. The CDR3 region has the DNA TGTGCCAGCAGCGCTTACACCCCGCCTTACACCTTC.

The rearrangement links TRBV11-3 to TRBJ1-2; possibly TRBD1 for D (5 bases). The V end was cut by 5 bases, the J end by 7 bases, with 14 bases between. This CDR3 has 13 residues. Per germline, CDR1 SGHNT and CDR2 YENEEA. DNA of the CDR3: TGTGCCAGCAGCCTGGGCAGGGAAAGTGGCTACACCTTC. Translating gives CASSLGRESGYTF. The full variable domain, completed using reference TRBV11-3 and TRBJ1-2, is EAGVVQSPRYKIIEKKQPVAFWCNPISGHNTLYWYLQNLGQGPELLIRYENEEAVDDSQLPKDRFSAERLKGVDSTLKIQPAELGDSAVYLCASSLGRESGYTFGSGTRLTVV.

In DNA form, the CDR3 reads TGTGCCAGCAGCGCGTTAACAAGTTGGAATGAAAAACTGTTTTTT. Protein: CASSALTSWNEKLFF. The chain employs TRBV9 and TRBJ1-4; the D is unclear. The V gene's germline CDR1 is SGDLS and CDR2 YYNGEE. The CDR3 is 15 amino acids. V shed 3 bases and J shed 5 bases, with 14 bases lying between them. Using reference TRBV9 and TRBJ1-4 for the parts outside the CDR3, the full variable domain is DSGVTQTPKHLITATGQRVTLRCSPRSGDLSVYWYQQSLDQGLQFLIQYYNGEERAKGNILERFSAQQFPDLHSELNLSSLELGDSALYFCASSALTSWNEKLFFGSGTQLSVL.

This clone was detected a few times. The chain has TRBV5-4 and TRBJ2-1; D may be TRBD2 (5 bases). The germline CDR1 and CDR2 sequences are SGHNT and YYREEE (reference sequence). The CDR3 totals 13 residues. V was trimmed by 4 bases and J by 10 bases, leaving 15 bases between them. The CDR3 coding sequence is TGTGCCAGCAGCCTCCAAGGAGGTGGGGAGCAGTTCTTC. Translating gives CASSLQGGGEQFF. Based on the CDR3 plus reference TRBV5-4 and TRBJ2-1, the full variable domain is ETGVTQSPTHLIKTRGQQVTLRCSSQSGHNTVSWYQQALGQGPQFIFQYYREEENGRGNFPPRFSGLQFPNYSSELNVNALELDDSALYLCASSLQGGGEQFFGPGTRLTVL.

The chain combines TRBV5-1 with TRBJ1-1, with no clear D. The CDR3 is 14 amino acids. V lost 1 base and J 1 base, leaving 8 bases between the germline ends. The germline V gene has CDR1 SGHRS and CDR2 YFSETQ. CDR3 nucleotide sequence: TGCGCCAGCAGCTTGTTTGCGGGGAACACTGAAGCTTTCTTT. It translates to CASSLFAGNTEAFF.

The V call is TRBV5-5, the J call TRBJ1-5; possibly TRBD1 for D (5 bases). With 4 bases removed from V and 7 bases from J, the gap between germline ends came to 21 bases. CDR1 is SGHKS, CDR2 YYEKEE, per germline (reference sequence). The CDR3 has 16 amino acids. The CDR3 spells CASSPGSGYAVQPQHF. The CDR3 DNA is TGTGCCAGCAGCCCCGGGTCAGGGTACGCGGTCCAGCCCCAGCATTTT.

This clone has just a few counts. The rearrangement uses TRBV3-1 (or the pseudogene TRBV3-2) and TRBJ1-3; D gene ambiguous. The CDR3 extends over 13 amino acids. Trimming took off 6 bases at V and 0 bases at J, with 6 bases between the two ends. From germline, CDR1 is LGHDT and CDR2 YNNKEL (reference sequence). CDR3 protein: CASSPSSGNTIYF. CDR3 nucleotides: TGTGCCAGCAGTCCGTCCTCTGGAAACACCATATATTTT.

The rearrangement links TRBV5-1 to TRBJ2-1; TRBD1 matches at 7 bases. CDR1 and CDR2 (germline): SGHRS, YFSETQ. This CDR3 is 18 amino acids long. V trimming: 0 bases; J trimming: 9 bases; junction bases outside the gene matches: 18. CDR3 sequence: CASSLVPTRQGWAGEQFF. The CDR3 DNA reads TGCGCCAGCAGCTTGGTTCCGACGCGACAGGGATGGGCGGGTGAGCAGTTCTTC.

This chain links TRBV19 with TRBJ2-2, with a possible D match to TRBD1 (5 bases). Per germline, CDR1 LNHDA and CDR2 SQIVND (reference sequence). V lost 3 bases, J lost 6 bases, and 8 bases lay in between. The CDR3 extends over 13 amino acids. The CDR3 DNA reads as TGTGCCAGTAGTATTGACAGATCCGGGGAGCTGTTTTTT. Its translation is CASSIDRSGELFF.

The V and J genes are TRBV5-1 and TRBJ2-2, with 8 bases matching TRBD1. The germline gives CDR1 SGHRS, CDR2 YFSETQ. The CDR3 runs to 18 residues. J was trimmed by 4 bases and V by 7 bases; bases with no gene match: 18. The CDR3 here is CASGRGQASEGGTGELFF. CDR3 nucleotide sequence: TGCGCCAGCGGGCGGGGACAGGCGTCCGAAGGCGGCACCGGGGAGCTGTTTTTT.

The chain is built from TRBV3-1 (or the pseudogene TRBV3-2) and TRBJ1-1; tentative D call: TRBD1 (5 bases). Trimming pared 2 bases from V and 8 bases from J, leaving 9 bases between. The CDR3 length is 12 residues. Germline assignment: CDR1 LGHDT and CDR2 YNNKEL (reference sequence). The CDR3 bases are TGTGCCAGCAGCCAACGGAGACAGGAAGCTTTCTTT. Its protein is CASSQRRQEAFF.